Included here is one TCR beta chain sequence, with context. The antigen it binds to is not known. The input lacks base qualities; no much larger clone sits a single base away. Other nucleotide sequences from this sample produce the same CDR3. This sample was included in a study of shared clonotypes between healthy human individuals (dated by TCRdb to about 2020). General notes on the study: Three men and a couple of women, aged 18 to 49 years, made up the cohort. For each donor, CD4 naive and CD4 memory were each given three plates, CD8 naive was given two plates, and CD8 memory was given one plate. To estimate repertoire size and how much clonotypes are shared between individuals, the study performed deep sequencing of blood TCR repertoires from roughly five healthy adults. To increase sequencing depth and limit assay-specific biases, different laboratories used diverse techniques to prepare libraries and sequence TCR repertoires. Each donor's leukapheresis produced roughly between roughly 0.85 and 10 billion PBMCs. The paper as a whole reports these results and caveats: Rarefaction of sorted-subset datasets indicated incomplete sequencing despite the large sequencing depth. Sampling was restricted to blood, and TCR repertoires in tissues likely differ from the TCR repertoires found in blood. Clonotypes shared by all four sorted-subset donors showed higher generation probabilities than non-shared clonotypes. Pairwise subsampling led to the expectation that sequencing depth would affect the degree of clonotype sharing among donors. The small number of donors limited the genetic and exposure-history diversity represented. Estimated clonotype richness was generally larger for naive than for memory subsets. About 4.5% of naive CD4, around 3.6% of naive CD8, 2.3% of memory CD4, and about 0.4% of memory CD8 clonotypes were shared across several donors.

Reading the germline V gene gives CDR1 MDHEN and CDR2 SYDVKM. Germline trimming amounts to 1 base on V and 5 bases on J, with 9 as the count of junction bases outside the gene matches. The CDR3, cysteine through phenylalanine, is 16 amino acids long. Only CDR3 DNA is held: 48 bases, read in frame from base 1. Using the deep immunoSEQ assay, multiplex PCR amplified TCR CDR3 regions from genomic DNA. Extracted genomic DNA from each cell subset was distributed evenly across all wells of several immunoSEQ 96-well plates, and each plate was treated as a replicate. For sorted subsets, about 200 ng genomic DNA, equal to 30,000 to 35,000 T cell genomes, was loaded into each replicate PCR. Purified libraries were measured with a Qubit 3.0 fluorometer, size-checked on a Bioanalyzer 2100, and measured again with the KAPA Library Quantification kit. Each immunoSEQ 96-well plate was sequenced on its own single-read 150-cycle Illumina NextSeq 550 flow cell. Per the original workflow: The immunoSEQ output contained only junctional sequences without quality scores, so filtering could not match that applied to full-length reads. To assign V/J genes and CDR3, sequences were annotated against IMGT germline references using PyIR, a Python wrapper for IgBLAST v1.9. Reads were filtered out if the reads had weak V/J assignments (E-value above 1e-6), no CDR3, stop codons, out-of-frame junctions, or ambiguous translated residues. A V3J clonotype was defined by an identical inferred V gene, J gene, and CDR3 amino acid sequence. Percentage overlap between repertoires was calculated by dividing the number of shared unique clonotypes by the size of the smaller repertoire. Richness of each repertoire was evaluated using RTK rarefaction, the Chao1 estimator, and Recon v2.1 estimates of unobserved clonotypes. For all TCRbeta clonotypes obtained by the gDNA method from a few donors, generation probabilities were computed with OLGA. Imported from immuneACCESS, the table was reduced by TCRdb to in-frame sequences with V and J called. These copies leave out some clones; in studies compared against another copy, an unresolved V gene accounts for under half, and the cause of the remainder is not known. V, J and clone size were drawn from that table, and D and trimming were deduced from the DNA. The sample table shows approximately 2.4 million clones, and approximately 96% are seen once. In total, the top ten clones hold 0.13% of the sample.

Healthy HIV-negative adults with no recently reported acute infections or vaccinations were included as donors. All donors were Caucasian adults living in Nashville, Tennessee, USA. CD4+ T cells were enriched through magnetic negative selection, after which naive cells were positively selected on CD45RA and the remaining negative fraction served as the memory subset. Blood was obtained by leukapheresis, after which PBMCs were separated by Ficoll-Histopaque density gradient centrifugation and cryopreserved in liquid nitrogen vapor phase. Purity and quantity of every magnetically sorted T cell population were checked by analytical flow cytometry. Genomic DNA was isolated from every sorted fraction and measured by UV absorbance on a Nanodrop 2000c.

The TCR was taken from a man younger than 35 in good health. The chain employs TRBV28 and TRBJ2-7; 9 central nucleotides agree with TRBD1. Sequencing was carried out using naive CD4+ T cells sorted from blood. The cell subset or site label, read with the paper, signifies: CD45RA+ positively selected. CDR3 protein: CASSLLPGQGDHEQYF. The sequenced DNA: TGTGCCAGCAGTTTATTACCGGGACAGGGTGACCACGAGCAGTACTTC.